The 17 T cell receptor beta chains listed next were all sequenced from one sample in a study of vaccination and CD4 T cells after COVID-19. The assay that was used to sequence DNA from cultured CD4+ T cells was the Oncomine TCR Beta short-read assay. MiXCR, applied by TCRdb to the PCR reads, yields one record per CDR3 protein. The sample yields roughly 16,000 distinct CDR3 sequences, approximately 70% seen once. No antigens are known for them. Treatment here: roughly 11-day PBMC culture with coronavirus spike peptide pools or control peptides (ViraFEST assay). Input material: CD4+ T cells from blood, cultured in vitro. The receptor set was obtained from a human donor who had recovered from COVID-19.

This clonotype appeared once. This CDR3 reads CSALAQGAVGYTF. The CDR3 DNA reads as TGCAGTGCCCTAGCACAGGGGGCGGTTGGCTACACCTTC. This sequence joins TRBV20-1 and TRBJ1-2; the match to TRBD1 covers 9 bases. V was clipped by 6 bases and J by 7 bases; unmatched bases: 9. The germline gives CDR1 DFQATT, CDR2 SNEGSKA (reference sequence). The length of the CDR3 is 13 residues.

The V call is TRBV6-1, the J call TRBJ1-5, with a weak D call TRBD1 (5 bases). The CDR3 is 15 residues long. Looked up from germline, CDR1 is MNHNS and CDR2 is SASEGT. V gave up 4 bases and J gave up 4 bases, with 14 bases separating them. The CDR3 is CASSVGGGRNQPQHF. The DNA for the CDR3 is TGTGCCAGCAGTGTGGGTGGGGGGAGGAATCAGCCCCAGCATTTT.

The rearrangement links TRBV7-9 to TRBJ1-6, with D possibly matching TRBD1 (6 bases). Germline assignment: CDR1 SEHNR and CDR2 FQNEAQ (reference sequence). Trimming removed 5 bases at V and 8 bases at J, with 13 bases between. The CDR3 is 14 residues long. The CDR3 here is CASSRDRFDSPLHF. The DNA of the CDR3 is TGTGCCAGCAGCCGCGACAGGTTCGATTCACCCCTCCACTTT.

The V call is TRBV4-1, the J call TRBJ2-3; D uncertain. This CDR3 contains 15 residues. With 1 base removed from V and 5 bases from J, the gap between germline ends came to 13 bases. Germline CDR1 reads MGHRA; CDR2 reads YSYEKL. The CDR3 sequence: CASSQVFPTLDTQYF. The DNA of the CDR3 is TGCGCCAGCAGCCAAGTCTTTCCTACCTTAGATACGCAGTATTTT.

This chain uses TRBV6-2 or TRBV6-3 with TRBJ2-3; D tentatively fits TRBD1 or TRBD2 (5 bases each). The CDR3 is 17 residues long. Germline CDR1 reads MNHEY; CDR2 reads SVGEGT. Trimming took 2 bases from V and 6 from J, leaving 21 bases between them. CDR3 in amino acids: CASSYHYQGRSSDTQYF. In nucleotides, the CDR3 is TGTGCCAGCAGTTACCATTACCAGGGACGTTCGTCGGATACGCAGTATTTT.

This chain links TRBV20-1 with TRBJ1-1; a weak D match, TRBD1 (6 bases). CDR1 DFQATT and CDR2 SNEGSKA come from the germline V gene (reference sequence). V gave up 3 bases and J gave up 1 base, with 12 bases separating them. This CDR3 comprises 14 residues. CDR3 in DNA: TGCAGTGCTAGTGAATGGGGACAGAACACTGAAGCTTTCTTT. Residues: CSASEWGQNTEAFF.

The chain is built from TRBV7-6 and TRBJ2-2; a weak D match, TRBD1 (6 bases). The germline V and J ends were trimmed by 5 bases and 1 base, with 20 bases remaining between them. CDR1 is SGHVS, CDR2 FNYEAQ, per germline. The CDR3 runs to 18 residues. The CDR3 loop is CASSPRNTGFGNTGELFF. The CDR3 DNA follows: TGTGCCAGCAGCCCCCGAAATACAGGGTTCGGGAACACCGGGGAGCTGTTTTTT.

The rearrangement uses TRBV2 and TRBJ1-5; unclear D gene. V was pared by 4 bases and J by 9 bases, with 13 bases between. CDR1 is SNHLY, CDR2 FYNNEI, per germline. The CDR3 runs 13 residues. This CDR3 reads CASSGEYLGPQHF. CDR3 nucleotides: TGTGCCAGCAGTGGGGAGTATCTTGGGCCCCAGCATTTT.

This clonotype was observed a few times. The chain links TRBV28 to TRBJ1-2; D is undetermined. CDR3 length: 14 amino acids. The germline V gene encodes CDR1 MDHEN and CDR2 SYDVKM. V gave up 1 base and J gave up 8 bases, with 14 bases separating them. The CDR3 coding sequence is TGTGCCAGCAGTTTATACGAAGGGTCAGCGGGCTACACCTTC. It yields the protein CASSLYEGSAGYTF.

This clonotype was observed a few times. The J gene is TRBJ2-5, the V gene TRBV27; 7 nucleotides match TRBD2. The germline CDR1 and CDR2 sequences are MNHEY and SMNVEV (reference sequence). This CDR3 region has 16 residues. Germline trimming cut 5 bases from V and 1 base from J; bases unmatched to any gene: 10. The CDR3 DNA reads TGTGCCAGCAGTCCCCTAGGTGTAGCGGGCCAAGAGACCCAGTACTTC. This encodes CASSPLGVAGQETQYF.

The V call is TRBV20-1, the J call TRBJ1-5; no clear D. Between the trimmed V and J ends, which lost 0 bases and 2 bases, there was a span of 17 bases. This CDR3 spans 17 amino acids. CDR1 DFQATT and CDR2 SNEGSKA come from the germline V gene (reference sequence). As DNA, the CDR3 is TGCAGTGCTAGAGATAAAGCACGGGGTGGGGGCAATCAGCCCCAGCATTTT. As protein: CSARDKARGGGNQPQHF.

The chain combines TRBV7-2 with TRBJ2-5; possible D gene TRBD1, 5 bases. Germline V gives CDR1 SGHTA, CDR2 FQGNSA. Trimming cost V 5 bases and J 5 bases, with 12 bases left between them. The CDR3 runs 13 residues. The CDR3 nucleotides are TGTGCCAGCAGCCACACAAGACAGGAGACCCAGTACTTC. It codes for CASSHTRQETQYF.

CDR3 nucleotides: TGTGCCAGCAGCTTAAACTACGAGCAGTACTTC. Translated, it gives CASSLNYEQYF. V gene TRBV7-9 combines with J gene TRBJ2-7, with D uncertain. CDR1 is SEHNR, CDR2 FQNEAQ, per germline (reference sequence). Trimming pared 2 bases from V and 3 bases from J, leaving 2 bases between. CDR3 length: 11 residues.

The rearrangement uses TRBV19 and TRBJ2-3; tentative D call: TRBD2 (5 bases). The CDR3 length is 15 residues. The ends were cut back, 3 bases at V and 4 bases at J, with 14 bases in the middle. Germline V lookup: CDR1 LNHDA, CDR2 SQIVND (reference sequence). CDR3 residues: CASSISLGRADTQYF. The CDR3 bases are TGTGCCAGTAGTATCTCGTTAGGGCGGGCAGATACGCAGTATTTT.

This clonotype was seen once. V is TRBV20-1 and J is TRBJ2-1; 14 nucleotides align to TRBD2. The germline gives CDR1 DFQATT, CDR2 SNEGSKA (reference sequence). The CDR3 covers 18 residues. The V and J ends lost 4 bases and 1 base, in that order; junction bases with no gene match: 9. The CDR3 loop is CSAIWTSGRLLSYNEQFF. The CDR3 bases are TGCAGTGCTATTTGGACTAGCGGGAGGCTACTTTCCTACAATGAGCAGTTCTTC.

This sequence joins TRBV6-1 and TRBJ1-2, with a possible D match to TRBD1 (5 bases). The germline V gene encodes CDR1 MNHNS and CDR2 SASEGT. V was cut by 6 bases and J by 8 bases, with 16 bases left in between. The CDR3 totals 13 residues. CDR3 coding DNA: TGTGCCAGCAGGATTGGGACCGGCGGAGGCTACACCTTC. Translated, it gives CASRIGTGGGYTF.

This clonotype has a handful of counts. V usage is TRBV19 and J usage is TRBJ1-5; the D gene is possibly TRBD1 (5 bases). Germline values: CDR1 LNHDA, CDR2 SQIVND (reference sequence). The CDR3 totals 17 residues. The germline V and J ends were trimmed by 1 base and 6 bases, with 19 bases remaining between them. The CDR3 DNA is TGTGCCAGTAGTATAGCCGGGACCCCTAGGGTGGGTCAGCCCCAGCATTTT. Protein: CASSIAGTPRVGQPQHF.